These 10 T cell receptor beta chains originate from one sample sequenced in a study of Ad26.COV2.S vaccination and SARS-CoV-2 variants. Treatment indicated: 15 to 20 received Ad26.COV2.S at low or high dose, single or two shots; 5 received placebo; per-sample allocation not given. Specimen acquisition occurred on day 63 following the initial vaccine or placebo injection. TCRdb's table, derived via immunoSEQ multiplex PCR, lists solely in-frame clones and lacks some. The data show 450,000 to 550,000 clones, approximately 90% seen once. The starting material was peripheral blood, obtained in a trial of Ad26.COV2.S vaccine versus placebo. The origin of the receptors is a person between 18 and 59 years old who received the Ad26.COV2.S COVID-19 vaccine or a placebo.

The genes are TRBV25-1 and TRBJ1-2; D is uncertain. Trimming left V 1 base short and J 8 bases short, with 14 bases between. Germline V gene lookup returns CDR1 MGHDK and CDR2 SYGVNS. The CDR3 is 14 residues long. The CDR3 DNA reads TGTGCCAGCAGTGAATTGGGTCGCTTGGGCGGCTACACCTTC. Translating it yields CASSELGRLGGYTF.

This clone was recorded once. The chain couples TRBV12-3 or TRBV12-4 to TRBJ1-2; weak D call: TRBD1 (5 bases). The germline V and J ends were trimmed by 5 bases and 7 bases, with 14 bases remaining between them. The CDR3 sequence is 13 residues long. The CDR3 here is CASSQRVRGGYTF. In nucleotides, the CDR3 is TGTGCCAGCAGTCAAAGGGTAAGGGGTGGCTACACCTTC.

The chain links TRBV4-2 to TRBJ1-3; D remains ambiguous. V lost 0 bases, J lost 0 bases, and 15 bases lay in between. The germline V gene encodes CDR1 LGHNA and CDR2 YNFKEQ. The CDR3 runs to 18 residues. CDR3 residues: CASSQDSITVFSGNTIYF. In DNA form, the CDR3 reads TGTGCCAGCAGCCAAGATTCAATCACCGTTTTCTCTGGAAACACCATATATTTT.

As for this clone: Different DNA sequences within this sample yield the same CDR3. The chain uses TRBV7-8 and TRBJ1-4; 9 bases match TRBD1. The CDR3 totals 15 residues. V gave up 5 bases and J gave up 8 bases; unmatched junction bases: 9. CDR1 and CDR2 (germline): SGHVS, FQNEAQ. The CDR3 is CASSPKGQGREKLFF. Here the CDR3 DNA reads TGTGCCAGCAGCCCCAAGGGACAGGGACGGGAAAAACTGTTTTTT.

The CDR3 DNA is TGTGCCAGCAGCCTCGGAAGAATCGAATACAATGAGCAGTTCTTC. It translates to CASSLGRIEYNEQFF. The chain couples TRBV7-9 to TRBJ2-1; no firm D call. Germline V gene data show CDR1 as SEHNR and CDR2 as FQNEAQ (reference sequence). The V end lost 5 bases, the J end lost 4 bases, and 15 bases lay between the germline ends. This CDR3 contains 15 residues.

J is TRBJ1-2 and V is TRBV6-5; weak D call: TRBD1 (6 bases). The CDR3 contains 14 residues. CDR1 is MNHEY and CDR2 is SVGAGI in the germline V gene. V lost 7 bases and J 3 bases, leaving 15 bases between the germline ends. The CDR3 DNA sequence: TGTGCCAGCACAAGGGTCTGGGGGCACTATGGCTACACCTTC. Residues: CASTRVWGHYGYTF.

The V call is TRBV6-5, the J call TRBJ1-2; TRBD1 matches at 9 bases. Losses at the gene ends were 5 bases for V and 8 bases for J; bases not matched to a gene: 9. This CDR3 is 14 amino acids long. Per germline, CDR1 MNHEY and CDR2 SVGAGI. The DNA for the CDR3 is TGTGCCAGCAGTACGGGACAGGGAACGGGAGGCTACACCTTC. Its protein is CASSTGQGTGGYTF.

The chain uses TRBV6-2 or TRBV6-3 and TRBJ1-2; 7 bases line up with TRBD1. This CDR3 has 14 residues. Unmatched junction bases numbered 10, after V lost 6 bases and J lost 6 bases. Germline-derived CDR1 and CDR2 are MNHEY and SVGEGT. Written as DNA, the CDR3 is TGTGCCAGCAGCCCTCTCGGGACAGCGAATGGCTACACCTTC. Protein product: CASSPLGTANGYTF.

This clone was seen once. This chain links TRBV4-1 with TRBJ1-1; D uncertain. The V end lost 1 base, the J end lost 0 bases, and 12 bases lay between the germline ends. The germline gives CDR1 MGHRA, CDR2 YSYEKL. The CDR3 extends over 16 amino acids. The CDR3 loop reads CASSQGNRLMNTEAFF. Written as DNA, the CDR3 is TGCGCCAGCAGCCAAGGGAATCGGCTTATGAACACTGAAGCTTTCTTT.

This clone was seen once. This chain connects TRBV15 to TRBJ2-3; 7 nucleotides line up with TRBD1. The germline V gene has CDR1 LNHNV and CDR2 YYDKDF (reference sequence). The CDR3 is 17 amino acids. V shed 0 bases and J 0 bases; nucleotides not matched to a gene: 6. The CDR3 loop is CATSRESTGLSTDTQYF. The CDR3 coding sequence is TGTGCCACCAGCAGAGAGTCGACAGGGCTTAGCACAGATACGCAGTATTTT.